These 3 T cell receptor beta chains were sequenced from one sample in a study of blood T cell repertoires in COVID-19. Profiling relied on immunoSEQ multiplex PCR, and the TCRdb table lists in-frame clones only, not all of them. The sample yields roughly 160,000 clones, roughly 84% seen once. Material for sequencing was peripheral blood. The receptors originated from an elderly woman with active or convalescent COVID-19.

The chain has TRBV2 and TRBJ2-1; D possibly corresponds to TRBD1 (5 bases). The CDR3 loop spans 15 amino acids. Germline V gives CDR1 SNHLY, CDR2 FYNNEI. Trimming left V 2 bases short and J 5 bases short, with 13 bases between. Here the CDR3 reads CASSEWAGINNEQFF. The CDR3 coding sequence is TGTGCCAGCAGTGAATGGGCAGGGATAAACAATGAGCAGTTCTTC.

This CDR3 reads CASSESVRGEAFF. DNA for the CDR3: TGCGCCAGCAGTGAGTCTGTCCGCGGAGAAGCTTTCTTT. The rearrangement joins TRBV10-1 to TRBJ1-1; D not certain. V was clipped by 0 bases and J by 8 bases, with 10 bases between them. Looked up from germline, CDR1 is WNHNN and CDR2 is SYGVQD (reference sequence). The CDR3 is made up of 13 amino acids.

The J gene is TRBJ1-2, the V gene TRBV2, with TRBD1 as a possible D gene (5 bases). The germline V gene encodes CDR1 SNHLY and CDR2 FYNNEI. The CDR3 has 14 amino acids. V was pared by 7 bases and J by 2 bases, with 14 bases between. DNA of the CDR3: TGTGCCAGCAACGGGCAGGGAGGGAACTATGGCTACACCTTC. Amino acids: CASNGQGGNYGYTF.